The source of this T cell receptor (beta chain) is a study of T-cell reconstitution after alpha-beta-depleted transplantation in children. Trimming shortened V by 6 bases and J by 10 bases, and 20 bases separated the two germline ends. Germline-derived CDR1 and CDR2 are SGHTS and YDEGEE. This CDR3 is 15 amino acids long. Preparation of the TCRbeta library used unique molecular identifiers. TCRdb re-called the PCR reads with MiXCR, one entry per CDR3 protein. The repertoire holds more than 250,000 distinct CDR3 sequences, 9.9% seen once, with over 9% in the top ten. J is TRBJ1-6 and V is TRBV5-8; D might be TRBD1 (6 bases). The clonotype comes from a human donor who donated a stem cell graft to a child with SCID. Sequenced here: PBMCs from the stem cell graft donor, sampled from the stem cell graft. DNA of the CDR3: TGTGCCAGCACCCTCCAGGAGGGGGGGGTCTCACCCCTCCACTTT. This sequence encodes CASTLQEGGVSPLHF.